Presented here are 32 T cell receptor beta chains from one specimen sequenced in a study of shared clonotypes between healthy human individuals. Sequenced by immunoSEQ multiplex PCR; TCRdb stores in-frame clones only, minus some. This repertoire shows over a million clones, around 98% found once; its top ten account for roughly 0.4%. The sample comprised naive CD4+ T cells sorted from blood. Subset noted: CD45RA+ positively selected. Source of these receptors: a man aged 25 to 40 in good health.

The chain's CDR3 is CAISEGGNEQYF. The CDR3 coding sequence is TGTGCCATCAGTGAGGGCGGTAACGAGCAGTACTTC. The chain recombines TRBV10-3 with TRBJ2-7; D ambiguous. CDR3 length: 12 amino acids. Germline V lookup: CDR1 ENHRY, CDR2 SYGVKD. The ends were cut back, 2 bases at V and 5 bases at J, with 7 bases in the middle.

The chain has TRBV11-2 and TRBJ2-7; tentative D call: TRBD2 (6 bases). Germline V gene sequence: CDR1 SGHAT, CDR2 FQNNGV. The CDR3 is 14 amino acids. Trimming removed 4 bases from V and 0 bases from J, with 10 bases in between. The CDR3 region has the DNA TGTGCCAGCAGCTCGGGGACTTTCTCCTACGAGCAGTACTTC. It translates to CASSSGTFSYEQYF.

This clone was seen a single time. This sequence joins TRBV11-2 and TRBJ2-2; D remains unclear. The germline V gene encodes CDR1 SGHAT and CDR2 FQNNGV. This CDR3 region has 13 residues. The CDR3 nucleotides are TGTGCAGATGGAGACGGTAAAACCGGGGAGCTGTTTTTT. Protein product: CADGDGKTGELFF. The complete variable domain, with remaining parts taken from reference TRBV11-2 and TRBJ2-2, reads EAGVAQSPRYKIIEKRQSVAFWCNPISGHATLYWYQQILGQGPKLLIQFQNNGVVDDSQLPKDRFSAERLKGVDSTLKIQPAKLEDSAVYLCADGDGKTGELFFGEGSRLTVL.

V gene TRBV15 combines with J gene TRBJ2-7, with a tentative D call TRBD2 (6 bases). Germline V gives CDR1 LNHNV, CDR2 YYDKDF (reference sequence). V shed 1 base and J shed 4 bases, with 11 bases lying between them. This CDR3 comprises 14 residues. CDR3 DNA: TGTGCCACCAGCAGAGCTTCTAGCGAGTACGAGCAGTACTTC. Encoded protein: CATSRASSEYEQYF.

The genes are TRBV27 and TRBJ2-1; TRBD2 agrees at 9 bases. The germline CDR1 and CDR2 sequences are MNHEY and SMNVEV (reference sequence). This CDR3 has 14 amino acids. The V gene end was trimmed by 8 bases and the J gene end by 3 bases; junction bases not matched to a gene: 5. The CDR3 DNA is TGTGCCAGCTCGCGGCGGGAGGGCTACAATGAGCAGTTCTTC. The encoded protein is CASSRREGYNEQFF.

DNA for the CDR3: TGCAGCTTGAGACGGGATCTTTACACTGAAGCTTTCTTT. Protein: CSLRRDLYTEAFF. The chain employs TRBV29-1 and TRBJ1-1; D not certain. The CDR3 is made up of 13 amino acids. Germline loops: CDR1 SQVTM, CDR2 ANQGSEA. V lost 8 bases, J lost 3 bases, and 16 bases lay in between.

The rearrangement uses TRBV5-1 and TRBJ2-2, with 9 bases aligning to TRBD1. Germline V gives CDR1 SGHRS, CDR2 YFSETQ. The CDR3 is 17 residues long. V dropped 0 bases and J dropped 7; count of bases not matched to a gene: 10. The CDR3 DNA follows: TGCGCCAGCAGCTTGGACTCCGGGACAGGGCCGATCGGGGAGCTGTTTTTT. Residues: CASSLDSGTGPIGELFF.

The J gene is TRBJ1-1, the V gene TRBV29-1; 12 bases fit TRBD1. Germline CDR1 reads SQVTM; CDR2 reads ANQGSEA. The CDR3 consists of 14 residues. V dropped 7 bases and J dropped 3; count of bases not matched to a gene: 6. Here the CDR3 DNA reads TGCAGCGCGGGACAGGGGGCAGGGCACACTGAAGCTTTCTTT. Protein product: CSAGQGAGHTEAFF.

The genes are TRBV29-1 and TRBJ2-2, with TRBD1 matching 8 bases. CDR3 length: 14 amino acids. Per the germline V gene, CDR1 is SQVTM and CDR2 is ANQGSEA. The ends lost 6 bases at V and 4 bases at J; junction bases unmatched: 7. CDR3 in amino acids: CSVTGQGGTGELFF. The CDR3 region has the DNA TGCAGCGTGACCGGACAGGGCGGCACCGGGGAGCTGTTTTTT.

The V gene is TRBV5-1, the J gene TRBJ1-4; 8 nucleotides match TRBD1. Germline-derived CDR1 and CDR2 are SGHRS and YFSETQ. The CDR3 totals 14 residues. V trimming: 1 base; J trimming: 5 bases; junction bases outside the gene matches: 1. CDR3 sequence: CASSLRTGNEKLFF. The CDR3 nucleotides are TGCGCCAGCAGCTTGAGGACAGGGAATGAAAAACTGTTTTTT.

The DNA for the CDR3 is TGTGCCAGCAGTTTCGGGGGGTCCGAGACCCAGTACTTC. Translating it yields CASSFGGSETQYF. The chain combines TRBV28 with TRBJ2-5; 7 bases align to TRBD2. Losses at the gene ends were 3 bases for V and 5 bases for J; bases not matched to a gene: 3. The CDR3 sequence is 13 residues long. Germline CDR1 MDHEN, CDR2 SYDVKM.

The rearrangement links TRBV5-1 to TRBJ1-5; 7 bases map to TRBD1. The germline V gene has CDR1 SGHRS and CDR2 YFSETQ. CDR3 length: 13 amino acids. Trimming took 7 bases from V and 5 from J; bases not matched to a gene: 6. CDR3 sequence reads: CASRQGEDQPQHF. CDR3 nucleotide sequence: TGCGCCAGCCGACAGGGAGAGGATCAGCCCCAGCATTTT. The full variable domain, rest sourced from reference TRBV5-1 and TRBJ1-5, is KAGVTQTPRYLIKTRGQQVTLSCSPISGHRSVSWYQQTPGQGLQFLFEYFSETQRNKGNFPGRFSGRQFSNSRSEMNVSTLELGDSALYLCASRQGEDQPQHFGDGTRLSIL.

The chain is built from TRBV15 and TRBJ2-7; 9 bases align to TRBD1. Germline V gene lookup returns CDR1 LNHNV and CDR2 YYDKDF (reference sequence). CDR3 size: 15 residues. The V and J ends lost 4 bases and 5 bases, in that order; junction bases with no gene match: 9. The CDR3 DNA reads TGTGCCACCAGCATAGAGCCGACAGGGGGGAACGAGCAGTACTTC. Translation: CATSIEPTGGNEQYF.

The V and J genes are TRBV5-1 and TRBJ2-1, with D possibly TRBD1 on 6 matching bases. CDR1 and CDR2 from the germline V gene are SGHRS and YFSETQ. CDR3 length: 13 residues. V was clipped by 7 bases and J by 9 bases, with 17 bases between them. CDR3 in DNA: TGCGCCAGCCGCAGCATAGGGGGTGGTGAGCAGTTCTTC. This encodes CASRSIGGGEQFF.

The chain employs TRBV4-3 and TRBJ2-1, with 7 bases matching TRBD1. CDR3 length: 15 amino acids. The V segment lost 0 bases and the J segment 5 bases; nucleotides outside the gene matches: 4. Germline CDR1 LGHNA, CDR2 YSLEER. CDR3 DNA sequence: TGCGCCAGCAGCCAAGATCCAACAGGGGACAATGAGCAGTTCTTC. The encoded protein is CASSQDPTGDNEQFF.

The rearrangement links TRBV29-1 to TRBJ1-5, with TRBD1 matching over 9 bases. The CDR3 loop spans 13 amino acids. J gave up 5 bases and V 5 bases, and 4 bases lay outside the gene matches. Per germline, CDR1 SQVTM and CDR2 ANQGSEA. CDR3 loop: CSVRTGDHQPQHF. Here the CDR3 DNA reads TGCAGCGTTAGGACAGGGGACCATCAGCCCCAGCATTTT. Combining the CDR3 with reference TRBV29-1 and TRBJ1-5 gives the whole variable domain SAVISQKPSRDICQRGTSLTIQCQVDSQVTMMFWYRQQPGQSLTLIATANQGSEATYESGFVIDKFPISRPNLTFSTLTVSNMSPEDSSIYLCSVRTGDHQPQHFGDGTRLSIL.

The CDR3 region is CASTLGGTGGLGNQPQHF. CDR3 in DNA: TGTGCCAGCACCCTAGGCGGTACAGGGGGTTTGGGCAATCAGCCCCAGCATTTT. V and J are TRBV28 and TRBJ1-5, with TRBD1 identical over 8 bases. CDR1 MDHEN and CDR2 SYDVKM come from the germline V gene. J was trimmed by 2 bases and V by 7 bases; bases with no gene match: 16. The CDR3 is made up of 18 amino acids.

This chain uses TRBV25-1 with TRBJ2-5; D unresolved. The better agreement between TRBJ2-7 and the DNA end casts doubt on the J call. The CDR3 extends over 12 amino acids. Germline lookup yields CDR1 MGHDK and CDR2 SYGVNS. The chain's CDR3 is CASSESIYEQYF. The CDR3 nucleotides are TGTGCCAGCAGTGAGTCGATCTACGAGCAGTACTTC.

This rearrangement joins TRBV10-2 to TRBJ2-7; D is ambiguous. Trimming stripped 8 bases from V and 1 base from J, with 9 bases between. The CDR3 is 12 amino acids. Germline lookup yields CDR1 WSHSY and CDR2 SAAADI. The CDR3 bases are TGCGCCAGCGCGCGACCGTCCTACGAGCAGTACTTC. This codes for CASARPSYEQYF.

Points on this clone: Other nucleotide sequences in the sample specify the same CDR3. The chain is built from TRBV5-1 and TRBJ2-2, with D possibly TRBD1 on 5 matching bases. V dropped 2 bases and J dropped 0 bases, with 8 bases sitting between them. The CDR3 loop spans 15 amino acids. The germline CDR1 and CDR2 sequences are SGHRS and YFSETQ. CDR3 residues: CASSLGATNTGELFF. The CDR3 DNA reads TGCGCCAGCAGCTTAGGGGCCACGAACACCGGGGAGCTGTTTTTT.

This chain links TRBV9 with TRBJ2-7, with 8 bases that match TRBD1. The CDR3 loop spans 15 amino acids. The V and J ends lost 5 bases and 3 bases, in that order; junction bases with no gene match: 10. Looked up from germline, CDR1 is SGDLS and CDR2 is YYNGEE. CDR3 DNA sequence: TGTGCCAGCAGTGAAGGGGGACAGGTCCACTACGAGCAGTACTTC. This translates into CASSEGGQVHYEQYF.

V gene TRBV10-3 combines with J gene TRBJ1-3; D is uncertain. CDR1 is ENHRY and CDR2 is SYGVKD in the germline V gene. Trimming took 2 bases from V and 0 from J, leaving 11 bases between them. The CDR3 is 16 residues long. CDR3 residues: CAISEKGAVSGNTIYF. CDR3 DNA: TGTGCCATCAGTGAGAAAGGAGCAGTCTCTGGAAACACCATATATTTT.

V is TRBV5-6 and J is TRBJ1-5; maybe TRBD1 (6 bases). There are 14 residues in the CDR3. From germline, CDR1 is SGHDT and CDR2 YYEEEE. The germline V and J ends were trimmed by 0 bases and 6 bases, with 10 bases remaining between them. The CDR3 spells CASSLATGSQPQHF. The CDR3 DNA follows: TGTGCCAGCAGCTTGGCCACAGGGAGTCAGCCCCAGCATTTT.

V gene TRBV6-6 combines with J gene TRBJ2-1; 9 bases fit TRBD2. The junction had 9 bases not matched to a gene; V was cut back by 8 bases and J by 7 bases. The CDR3 is 14 residues long. The germline V gene encodes CDR1 MNHNY and CDR2 SVGAGI (reference sequence). The DNA of the CDR3 is TGTGCCAGCCGCGGGCGGGAGGGTTCAAATGAGCAGTTCTTC. This encodes CASRGREGSNEQFF.

In DNA form, the CDR3 reads TGTGCCAGCAGCTTGGGTTTTTTTCAGCCCCAGCATTTT. As protein: CASSLGFFQPQHF. The J gene is TRBJ1-5, the V gene TRBV5-5; D unclear. This CDR3 region has 13 residues. The V end was cut by 0 bases, the J end by 6 bases, with 7 bases between. Germline V gene sequence: CDR1 SGHKS, CDR2 YYEKEE (reference sequence).

The chain is built from TRBV14 and TRBJ2-7; D remains unclear. The CDR3 is 14 amino acids. V lost 3 bases and J 2 bases, leaving 11 bases between the germline ends. Germline V gives CDR1 SGHDN, CDR2 FVKESK. The CDR3 DNA is TGTGCCAGCAGCCAGGCAGTGTGGGCCTACGAGCAGTACTTC. Amino acid sequence: CASSQAVWAYEQYF.

This clone was seen a single time. This chain joins TRBV18 and TRBJ2-2; no reliable D call. V was trimmed by 2 bases and J by 5 bases, leaving 15 bases between them. Germline V gene data show CDR1 as KGHSH and CDR2 as LQKENI. This CDR3 has 16 residues. CDR3 amino acids: CASSPRFKIGTGELFF. CDR3 coding DNA: TGTGCCAGCTCACCAAGGTTTAAGATTGGAACCGGGGAGCTGTTTTTT. Full variable domain (remainder filled in from reference TRBV18 and TRBJ2-2): NAGVMQNPRHLVRRRGQEARLRCSPMKGHSHVYWYRQLPEEGLKFMVYLQKENIIDESGMPKERFSAEFPKEGPSILRIQQVVRGDSAAYFCASSPRFKIGTGELFFGEGSRLTVL.

The chain uses TRBV7-9 and TRBJ2-5; D unclear. Trimming cost V 5 bases and J 7 bases, with 11 bases left between them. This CDR3 spans 12 amino acids. Germline V gene data show CDR1 as SEHNR and CDR2 as FQNEAQ (reference sequence). CDR3 bases: TGTGCCAGCAGCCCTCCTTCGGGGACCCAGTACTTC. It yields the protein CASSPPSGTQYF.

The rearrangement joins TRBV11-2 to TRBJ1-2; no firm D call. CDR1 and CDR2 from the germline V gene are SGHAT and FQNNGV. The CDR3 loop spans 15 amino acids. V lost 5 bases, J lost 3 bases, and 16 bases lay in between. The CDR3 loop is CASSPTFRSDYGYTF. The CDR3 DNA follows: TGTGCCAGCAGCCCAACATTCAGATCAGACTATGGCTACACCTTC.

This rearrangement joins TRBV29-1 to TRBJ2-7; D is perhaps TRBD2 (7 bases). The germline V and J ends were trimmed by 7 bases and 6 bases, with 16 bases remaining between them. Per the germline V gene, CDR1 is SQVTM and CDR2 is ANQGSEA. CDR3 length equals 12 residues. The CDR3 nucleotides are TGCAGCGGGGGATGGGGGGGCCGCGAGCAGTACTTC. Translating it yields CSGGWGGREQYF.

This clone was seen just once. The chain joins TRBV5-5 to TRBJ1-2; D is unresolved. CDR1 and CDR2 (germline): SGHKS, YYEKEE (reference sequence). This CDR3 has 11 amino acids. V lost 5 bases to trimming and J lost 3 bases, with 5 bases between them. This CDR3 is CASSKDYGYTF. In nucleotides, the CDR3 is TGTGCCAGCAGTAAGGACTATGGCTACACCTTC. The entire variable domain, with the rest obtained from reference TRBV5-5 and TRBJ1-2, is as follows: DAGVTQSPTHLIKTRGQQVTLRCSPISGHKSVSWYQQVLGQGPQFIFQYYEKEERGRGNFPDRFSARQFPNYSSELNVNALLLGDSALYLCASSKDYGYTFGSGTRLTVV.

CDR3 nucleotide sequence: TGTGCCAGCAGCGTAGGGATTAATGAAAAACTGTTTTTT. As protein: CASSVGINEKLFF. The genes are TRBV9 and TRBJ1-4; D not resolved. CDR3 size: 13 residues. The germline V gene encodes CDR1 SGDLS and CDR2 YYNGEE. V was cut by 0 bases and J by 4 bases, with 4 bases left in between.